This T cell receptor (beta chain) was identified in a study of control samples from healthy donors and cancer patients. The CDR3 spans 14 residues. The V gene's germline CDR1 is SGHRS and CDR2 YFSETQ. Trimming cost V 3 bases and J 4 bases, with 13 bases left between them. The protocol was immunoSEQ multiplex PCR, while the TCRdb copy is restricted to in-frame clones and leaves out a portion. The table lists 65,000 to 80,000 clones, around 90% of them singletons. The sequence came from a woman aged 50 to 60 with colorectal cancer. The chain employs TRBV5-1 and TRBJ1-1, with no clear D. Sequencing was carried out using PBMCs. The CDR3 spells CASSYQDGSTEAFF. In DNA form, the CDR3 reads TGCGCCAGCAGCTATCAGGATGGGAGCACTGAAGCTTTCTTT.